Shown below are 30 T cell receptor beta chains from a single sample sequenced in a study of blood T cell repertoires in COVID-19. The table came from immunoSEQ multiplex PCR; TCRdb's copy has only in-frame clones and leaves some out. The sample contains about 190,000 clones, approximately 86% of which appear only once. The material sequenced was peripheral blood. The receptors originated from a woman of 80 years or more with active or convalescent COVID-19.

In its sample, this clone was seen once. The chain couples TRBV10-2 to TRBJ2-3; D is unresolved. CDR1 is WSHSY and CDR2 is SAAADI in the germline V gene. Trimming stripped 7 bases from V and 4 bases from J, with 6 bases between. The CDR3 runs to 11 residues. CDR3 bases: TGCGCCAGCACCTCTGCAGATACGCAGTATTTT. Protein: CASTSADTQYF.

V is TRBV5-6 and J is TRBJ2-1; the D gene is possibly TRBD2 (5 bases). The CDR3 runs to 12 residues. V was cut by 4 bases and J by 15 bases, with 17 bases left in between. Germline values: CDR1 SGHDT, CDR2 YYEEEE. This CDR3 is CASSRPGLELFF. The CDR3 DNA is TGTGCCAGCAGCCGACCGGGATTAGAATTGTTCTTC.

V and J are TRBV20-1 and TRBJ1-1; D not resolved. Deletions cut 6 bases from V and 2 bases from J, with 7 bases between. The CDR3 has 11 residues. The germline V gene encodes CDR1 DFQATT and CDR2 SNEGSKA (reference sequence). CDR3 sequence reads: CSADTNTEAFF. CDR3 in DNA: TGCAGTGCAGATACTAACACTGAAGCTTTCTTT.

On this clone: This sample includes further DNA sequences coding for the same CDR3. The CDR3 spells CASSLSKGADTQYF. The CDR3 nucleotides read TGTGCCAGCAGCTTGAGCAAGGGAGCAGATACGCAGTATTTT. The V call is TRBV5-4, the J call TRBJ2-3, with D perhaps TRBD2 (5 bases). Germline V gene lookup returns CDR1 SGHNT and CDR2 YYREEE (reference sequence). V was cut by 1 base and J by 4 bases, with 10 bases left in between. The CDR3 consists of 14 residues.

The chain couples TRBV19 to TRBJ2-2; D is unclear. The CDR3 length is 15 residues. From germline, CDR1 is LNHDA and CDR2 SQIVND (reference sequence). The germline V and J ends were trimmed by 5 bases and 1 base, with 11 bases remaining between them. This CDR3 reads CASSVRSQNTGELFF. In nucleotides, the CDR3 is TGTGCCAGTAGTGTCCGTTCACAGAACACCGGGGAGCTGTTTTTT.

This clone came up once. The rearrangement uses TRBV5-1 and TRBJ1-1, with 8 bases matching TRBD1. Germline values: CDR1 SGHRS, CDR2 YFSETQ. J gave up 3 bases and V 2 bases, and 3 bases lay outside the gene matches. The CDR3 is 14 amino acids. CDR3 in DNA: TGCGCCAGCAGCTTTTACAGGGGGGACACTGAAGCTTTCTTT. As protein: CASSFYRGDTEAFF.

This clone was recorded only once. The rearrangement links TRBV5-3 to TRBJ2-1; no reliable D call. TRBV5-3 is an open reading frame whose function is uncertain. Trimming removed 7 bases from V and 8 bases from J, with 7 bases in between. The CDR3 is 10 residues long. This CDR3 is CARLGDEQFF. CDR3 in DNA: TGTGCCAGATTGGGCGATGAGCAGTTCTTC.

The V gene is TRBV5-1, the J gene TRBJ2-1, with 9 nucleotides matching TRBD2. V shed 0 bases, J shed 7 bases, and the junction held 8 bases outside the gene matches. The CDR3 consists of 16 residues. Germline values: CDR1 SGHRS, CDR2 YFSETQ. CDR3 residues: CASSLVGGRARNEQFF. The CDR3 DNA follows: TGCGCCAGCAGCTTGGTCGGCGGGAGGGCCAGGAATGAGCAGTTCTTC.

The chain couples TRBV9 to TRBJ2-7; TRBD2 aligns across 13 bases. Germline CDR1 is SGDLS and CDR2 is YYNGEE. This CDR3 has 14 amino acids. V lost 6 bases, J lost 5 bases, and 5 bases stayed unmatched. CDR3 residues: CASTPGLAGNEQYF. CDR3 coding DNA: TGTGCCAGCACCCCGGGACTAGCGGGAAACGAGCAGTACTTC.

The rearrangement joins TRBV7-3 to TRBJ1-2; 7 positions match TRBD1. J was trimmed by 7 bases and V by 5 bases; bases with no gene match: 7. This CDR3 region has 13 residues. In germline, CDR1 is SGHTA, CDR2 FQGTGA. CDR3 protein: CASSSRQGGGYTF. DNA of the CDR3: TGTGCCAGCAGCAGTAGACAGGGCGGTGGCTACACCTTC.

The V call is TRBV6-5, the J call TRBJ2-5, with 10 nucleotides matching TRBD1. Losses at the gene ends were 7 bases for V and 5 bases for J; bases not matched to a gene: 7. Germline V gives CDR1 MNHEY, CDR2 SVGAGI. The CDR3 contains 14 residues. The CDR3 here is CASTKTGGWETQYF. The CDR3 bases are TGTGCCAGCACCAAGACAGGGGGCTGGGAGACCCAGTACTTC.

The CDR3 coding sequence is TGTGCCATCTCAGGGGGCAGCTCCTATAATTCACCCCTCCACTTT. It specifies CAISGGSSYNSPLHF. This sequence joins TRBV10-3 and TRBJ1-6; 8 positions agree with TRBD1. The trim removed 8 bases at V and 0 bases at J, leaving 3 bases unmatched. CDR3 length: 15 amino acids. Germline V gene data show CDR1 as ENHRY and CDR2 as SYGVKD.

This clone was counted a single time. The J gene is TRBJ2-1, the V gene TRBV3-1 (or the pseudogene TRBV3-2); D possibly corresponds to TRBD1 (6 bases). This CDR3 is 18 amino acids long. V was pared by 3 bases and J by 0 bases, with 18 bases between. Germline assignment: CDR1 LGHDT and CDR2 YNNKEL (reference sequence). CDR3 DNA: TGTGCCAGCAGCCATCGAAATCGCCGGGACATCTCCTACAATGAGCAGTTCTTC. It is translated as CASSHRNRRDISYNEQFF.

The CDR3 region is CASSSKSGTSGRVYNEQFF. The DNA for the CDR3 is TGCGCCAGCAGCTCGAAGAGTGGGACTAGCGGGAGAGTATACAATGAGCAGTTCTTC. V is TRBV5-1 and J is TRBJ2-1; TRBD2 matches at 14 bases. This CDR3 region has 19 residues. Germline-derived CDR1 and CDR2 are SGHRS and YFSETQ. The ends lost 3 bases at V and 4 bases at J; junction bases unmatched: 12.

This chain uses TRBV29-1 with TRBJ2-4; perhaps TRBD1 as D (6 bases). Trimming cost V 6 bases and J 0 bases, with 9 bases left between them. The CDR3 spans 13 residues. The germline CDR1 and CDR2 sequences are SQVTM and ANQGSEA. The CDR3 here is CSVSGQAKNIQYF. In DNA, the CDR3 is TGCAGCGTATCGGGACAAGCCAAAAACATTCAGTACTTC.

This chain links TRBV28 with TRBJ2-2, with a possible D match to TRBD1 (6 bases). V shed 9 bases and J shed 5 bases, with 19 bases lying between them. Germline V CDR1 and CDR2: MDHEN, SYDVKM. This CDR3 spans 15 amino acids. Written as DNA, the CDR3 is TGTGCCAGTTTAAAGTCAGGGGTCGGTACCGGGGAGCTGTTTTTT. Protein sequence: CASLKSGVGTGELFF.

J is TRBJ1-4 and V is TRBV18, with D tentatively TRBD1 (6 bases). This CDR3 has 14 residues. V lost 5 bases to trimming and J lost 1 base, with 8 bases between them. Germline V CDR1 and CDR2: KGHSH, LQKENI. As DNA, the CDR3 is TGTGCCAGCTCAAAACAGGGAACTAATGAAAAACTGTTTTTT. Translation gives CASSKQGTNEKLFF.

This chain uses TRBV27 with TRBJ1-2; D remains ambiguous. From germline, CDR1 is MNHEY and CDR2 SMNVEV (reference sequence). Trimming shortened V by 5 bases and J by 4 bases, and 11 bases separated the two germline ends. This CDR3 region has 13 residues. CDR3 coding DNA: TGTGCCAGCAGTCCTCAGTATCTCTATGGCTACACCTTC. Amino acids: CASSPQYLYGYTF.

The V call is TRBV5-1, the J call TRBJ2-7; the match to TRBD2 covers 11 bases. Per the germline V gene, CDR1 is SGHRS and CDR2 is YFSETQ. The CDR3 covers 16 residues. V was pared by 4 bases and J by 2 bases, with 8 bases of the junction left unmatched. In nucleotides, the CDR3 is TGCGCCAGCAGCACCGGGACTAGCGGACTTACCTACGAGCAGTACTTC. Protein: CASSTGTSGLTYEQYF.

Here the CDR3 DNA reads TGCAGTGCTAGTGTACTACCCACACTCTACAATGAGCAGTTCTTC. Amino acid sequence: CSASVLPTLYNEQFF. V usage is TRBV20-1 and J usage is TRBJ2-1; D not resolved. Germline assignment: CDR1 DFQATT and CDR2 SNEGSKA (reference sequence). The V end lost 3 bases, the J end lost 3 bases, and 15 bases lay between the germline ends. The CDR3 totals 15 residues.

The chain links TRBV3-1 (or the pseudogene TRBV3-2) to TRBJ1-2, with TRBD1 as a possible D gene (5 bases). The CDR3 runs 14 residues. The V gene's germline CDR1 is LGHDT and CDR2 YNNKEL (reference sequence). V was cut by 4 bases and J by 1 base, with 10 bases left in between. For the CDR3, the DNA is TGTGCCAGCAGCCGGAGCGGGGGTAACTATGGCTACACCTTC. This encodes CASSRSGGNYGYTF.

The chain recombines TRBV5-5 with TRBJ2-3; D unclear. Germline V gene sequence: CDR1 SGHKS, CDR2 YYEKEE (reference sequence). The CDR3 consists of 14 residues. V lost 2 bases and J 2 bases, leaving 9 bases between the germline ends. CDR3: CASSLLQNTDTQYF. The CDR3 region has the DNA TGTGCCAGCAGCTTATTGCAGAACACAGATACGCAGTATTTT.

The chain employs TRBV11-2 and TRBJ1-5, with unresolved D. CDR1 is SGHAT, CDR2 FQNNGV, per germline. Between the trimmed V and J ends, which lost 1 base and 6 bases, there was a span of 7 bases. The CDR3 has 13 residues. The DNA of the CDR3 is TGTGCCAGCAGCTTAGCTTCCGGTCAGCCCCAGCATTTT. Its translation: CASSLASGQPQHF.

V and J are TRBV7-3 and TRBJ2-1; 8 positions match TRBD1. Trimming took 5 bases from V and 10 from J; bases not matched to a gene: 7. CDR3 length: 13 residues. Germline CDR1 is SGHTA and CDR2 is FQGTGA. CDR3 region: CASSDRGVGEQFF. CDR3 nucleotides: TGTGCCAGCAGCGACAGGGGTGTGGGGGAGCAGTTCTTC.

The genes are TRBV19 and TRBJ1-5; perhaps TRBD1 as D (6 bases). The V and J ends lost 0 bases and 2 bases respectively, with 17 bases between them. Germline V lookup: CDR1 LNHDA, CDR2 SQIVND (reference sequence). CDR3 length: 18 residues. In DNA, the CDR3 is TGTGCCAGTAGTATAGATCCCCCGGGGGCGGGAGGCAATCAGCCCCAGCATTTT. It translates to CASSIDPPGAGGNQPQHF.

The CDR3 DNA is TGTGCTAGTGGTTTGGGACAGGGCGCTTCGGGGGAAGCTTTCTTT. It yields the protein CASGLGQGASGEAFF. This rearrangement joins TRBV12-5 to TRBJ1-1, with TRBD1 identical over 7 bases. Looked up from germline, CDR1 is LGHNT and CDR2 is FRNRAP. V was clipped by 1 base and J by 8 bases; unmatched bases: 10. The CDR3 runs 15 residues.

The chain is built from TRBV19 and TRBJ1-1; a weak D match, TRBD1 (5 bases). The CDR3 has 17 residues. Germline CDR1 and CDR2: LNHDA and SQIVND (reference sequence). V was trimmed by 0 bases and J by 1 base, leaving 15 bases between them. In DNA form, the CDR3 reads TGTGCCAGTAGTATAGATTCTTTCCAGGGAGGGAACACTGAAGCTTTCTTT. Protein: CASSIDSFQGGNTEAFF.

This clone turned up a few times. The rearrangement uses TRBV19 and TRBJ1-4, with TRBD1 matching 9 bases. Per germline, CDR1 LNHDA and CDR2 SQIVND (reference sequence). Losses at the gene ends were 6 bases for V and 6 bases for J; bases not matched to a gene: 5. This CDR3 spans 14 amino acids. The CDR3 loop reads CASRRTGADEKLFF. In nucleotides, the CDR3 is TGTGCCAGTAGGAGGACAGGGGCAGATGAAAAACTGTTTTTT.

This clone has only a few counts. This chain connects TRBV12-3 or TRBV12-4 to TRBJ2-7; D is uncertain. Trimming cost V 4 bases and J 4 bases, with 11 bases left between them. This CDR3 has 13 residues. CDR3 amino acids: CASSSILRYEQYF. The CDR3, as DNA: TGTGCCAGCAGTTCGATCCTACGGTACGAGCAGTACTTC.

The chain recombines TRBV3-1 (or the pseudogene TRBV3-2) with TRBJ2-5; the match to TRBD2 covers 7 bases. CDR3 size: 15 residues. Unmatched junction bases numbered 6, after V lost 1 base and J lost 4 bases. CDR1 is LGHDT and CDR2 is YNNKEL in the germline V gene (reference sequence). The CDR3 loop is CASSQANSGVETQYF. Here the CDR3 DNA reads TGTGCCAGCAGCCAAGCCAACAGCGGGGTAGAGACCCAGTACTTC.